One and the same sample provided the 16 T cell receptor beta chains below, sequenced in a study of cytomegalovirus exposure and HLA in healthy donors. It was with 60 Vbeta and 13 Jbeta primers that the PCR ran. Sequenced by immunoSEQ multiplex PCR; TCRdb stores in-frame clones only, minus some. The table lists 150,000 to 200,000 clones, less than 90% of them singletons. The sequencing input was PBMCs. These receptors were taken from a male donor in good health and CMV-seropositive.

The chain combines TRBV5-1 with TRBJ1-3; a weak D match, TRBD1 (6 bases). V was clipped by 7 bases and J by 2 bases, with 16 bases between them. Germline V gene data show CDR1 as SGHRS and CDR2 as YFSETQ. The CDR3 totals 15 residues. The CDR3 nucleotides are TGCGCCAGCGCGTCCCGGGGGGGCCCTGGAAACACCATATATTTT. As protein: CASASRGGPGNTIYF.

The chain couples TRBV2 to TRBJ1-1; 8 positions match TRBD1. The V and J ends lost 6 bases and 1 base, in that order; junction bases with no gene match: 7. CDR3 size: 15 residues. CDR1 and CDR2 from the germline V gene are SNHLY and FYNNEI. CDR3 nucleotide sequence: TGTGCCAGCAGGGAGACAGGGGCCCGGAACACTGAAGCTTTCTTT. It is translated as CASRETGARNTEAFF.

The chain employs TRBV6-4 and TRBJ1-2; no reliable D call. The germline gives CDR1 MRHNA, CDR2 SNTAGT. V lost 3 bases and J 0 bases, leaving 8 bases between the germline ends. This CDR3 contains 14 residues. The DNA for the CDR3 is TGTGCCAGCAGTGAATGGCATACTAACTATGGCTACACCTTC. Its translation is CASSEWHTNYGYTF.

V is TRBV7-9 and J is TRBJ2-7; maybe TRBD2 (6 bases). Germline CDR1 is SEHNR and CDR2 is FQNEAQ (reference sequence). Trimming took off 4 bases at V and 7 bases at J, with 11 bases between the two ends. This CDR3 has 12 amino acids. The CDR3 protein is CASSSLAKEQYF. In DNA, the CDR3 is TGTGCCAGCAGCTCGCTAGCGAAAGAGCAGTACTTC.

This clone occurred a few times. The chain joins TRBV6-5 to TRBJ1-3; D uncertain. There are 15 residues in the CDR3. Trimming stripped 0 bases from V and 0 bases from J, with 6 bases between. Germline CDR1 MNHEY, CDR2 SVGAGI. The CDR3 bases are TGTGCCAGCAGTTACTCTGGCAGCTCTGGAAACACCATATATTTT. Encoded protein: CASSYSGSSGNTIYF.

The CDR3 DNA is TGCAGCGCCCTACTAGCGGGAGGGCCAAATGAGCAGTTCTTC. It codes for CSALLAGGPNEQFF. The chain combines TRBV29-1 with TRBJ2-1; 13 nucleotides line up with TRBD2. This CDR3 is 14 amino acids long. The germline gives CDR1 SQVTM, CDR2 ANQGSEA. Trimming removed 7 bases from V and 7 bases from J; junction bases left unmatched: 7.

The chain joins TRBV7-9 to TRBJ1-6; D is possibly TRBD1 (6 bases). The CDR3 consists of 15 residues. The germline CDR1 and CDR2 sequences are SEHNR and FQNEAQ (reference sequence). Trimming cost V 1 base and J 5 bases, with 9 bases left between them. CDR3 in DNA: TGTGCCAGCAGCTTAGAACAGGGCCATAATTCACCCCTCCACTTT. It specifies CASSLEQGHNSPLHF.

This rearrangement joins TRBV28 to TRBJ1-3, with 10 bases matching TRBD1. Unmatched junction bases numbered 4, after V lost 2 bases and J lost 0 bases. The CDR3 loop spans 17 amino acids. Germline assignment: CDR1 MDHEN and CDR2 SYDVKM. The CDR3 DNA sequence: TGTGCCAGCAGTTTACTGGGACAGGGGCGCTCTGGAAACACCATATATTTT. Its protein product is CASSLLGQGRSGNTIYF.

This rearrangement joins TRBV11-2 to TRBJ2-3, with D unresolved. The CDR3 totals 15 residues. The V and J ends lost 3 bases and 4 bases respectively, with 14 bases between them. CDR1 is SGHAT, CDR2 FQNNGV, per germline. The CDR3 here is CASSFIGRNADTQYF. CDR3 sequence (DNA): TGTGCCAGCAGCTTCATAGGCAGGAACGCAGATACGCAGTATTTT.

This clone has a single count. The chain combines TRBV5-8 with TRBJ1-5; 7 bases match TRBD1. The germline V gene encodes CDR1 SGHTS and CDR2 YDEGEE. The CDR3 contains 19 residues. V dropped 3 bases and J dropped 2; count of bases not matched to a gene: 17. CDR3 sequence: CASSSTPGQQVWGNQPQHF. The CDR3 DNA reads TGTGCCAGCAGCTCGACGCCGGGACAGCAAGTATGGGGCAATCAGCCCCAGCATTTT.

The J gene is TRBJ2-4, the V gene TRBV11-3; the match to TRBD1 covers 10 bases. CDR1 and CDR2 from the germline V gene are SGHNT and YENEEA. The CDR3 length is 16 residues. Germline trimming cut 3 bases from V and 1 base from J; bases unmatched to any gene: 3. The CDR3 region has the DNA TGTGCCAGCAGCTTGACAGGGGGCCAGGCCAAAAACATTCAGTACTTC. Amino acids: CASSLTGGQAKNIQYF. Supplemented by reference TRBV11-3 and TRBJ2-4, the full variable domain reads EAGVVQSPRYKIIEKKQPVAFWCNPISGHNTLYWYLQNLGQGPELLIRYENEEAVDDSQLPKDRFSAERLKGVDSTLKIQPAELGDSAVYLCASSLTGGQAKNIQYFGAGTRLSVL.

The chain combines TRBV5-1 with TRBJ2-3, with D perhaps matching TRBD2 (6 bases). V gave up 0 bases and J gave up 0 bases, with 11 bases separating them. Germline lookup yields CDR1 SGHRS and CDR2 YFSETQ. CDR3 length: 16 residues. The CDR3 DNA sequence: TGCGCCAGCAGCTTGGCCCTAGCGCATAGCACAGATACGCAGTATTTT. Protein: CASSLALAHSTDTQYF. The whole variable domain, remainder taken from reference TRBV5-1 and TRBJ2-3, is KAGVTQTPRYLIKTRGQQVTLSCSPISGHRSVSWYQQTPGQGLQFLFEYFSETQRNKGNFPGRFSGRQFSNSRSEMNVSTLELGDSALYLCASSLALAHSTDTQYFGPGTRLTVL.

This chain uses TRBV4-1 with TRBJ2-7; possibly TRBD2 for D (6 bases). This CDR3 has 14 residues. The germline V and J ends were trimmed by 1 base and 4 bases, with 11 bases remaining between them. Germline CDR1 is MGHRA and CDR2 is YSYEKL. This chain's CDR3 is CASSQGSTRYEQYF. DNA for the CDR3: TGCGCCAGCAGCCAAGGTTCGACTAGATACGAGCAGTACTTC.

As concerns this clone: The junction departs from germline at one end; a sequencing error may be responsible. The same CDR3 can be traced to other DNA sequences in this sample. V and J are TRBV2 and TRBJ2-7; no reliable D call. This CDR3 comprises 12 residues. Germline lookup yields CDR1 SNHLY and CDR2 FYNNEI. CDR3 region: CASNSILYEQYF. The CDR3 DNA sequence: TGCGCCAGCAACTCCATCCTCTACGAGCAGTACTTC.

The V call is TRBV4-1, the J call TRBJ2-1; D is uncertain. The V end lost 2 bases, the J end lost 0 bases, and 8 bases lay between the germline ends. The CDR3 consists of 15 residues. In germline, CDR1 is MGHRA, CDR2 YSYEKL. The CDR3 sequence is CASSQLLFSYNEQFF. The CDR3 nucleotides read TGCGCCAGCAGCCAACTCCTCTTCTCCTACAATGAGCAGTTCTTC.

V gene TRBV9 combines with J gene TRBJ1-1; 8 nucleotides match TRBD1. Germline CDR1 and CDR2: SGDLS and YYNGEE. This CDR3 has 16 amino acids. The V gene end was trimmed by 0 bases and the J gene end by 2 bases; junction bases not matched to a gene: 6. CDR3 DNA sequence: TGTGCCAGCAGCGTAGTAGGGGGGACAGGAAACACTGAAGCTTTCTTT. It encodes CASSVVGGTGNTEAFF.